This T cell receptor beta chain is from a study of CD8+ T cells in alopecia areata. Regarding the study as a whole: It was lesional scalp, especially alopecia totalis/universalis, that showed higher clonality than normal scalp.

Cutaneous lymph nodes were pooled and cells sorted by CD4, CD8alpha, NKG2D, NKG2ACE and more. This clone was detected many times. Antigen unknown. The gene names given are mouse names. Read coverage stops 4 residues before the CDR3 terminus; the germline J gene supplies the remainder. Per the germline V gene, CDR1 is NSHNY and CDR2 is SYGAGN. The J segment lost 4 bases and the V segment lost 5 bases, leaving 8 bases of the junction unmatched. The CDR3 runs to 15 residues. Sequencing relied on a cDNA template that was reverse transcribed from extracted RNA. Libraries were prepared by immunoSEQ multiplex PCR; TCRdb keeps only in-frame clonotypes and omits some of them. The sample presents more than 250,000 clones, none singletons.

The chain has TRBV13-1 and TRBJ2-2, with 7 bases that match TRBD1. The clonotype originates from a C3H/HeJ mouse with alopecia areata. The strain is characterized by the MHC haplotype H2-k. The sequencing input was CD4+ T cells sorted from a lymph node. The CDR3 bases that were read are TGTGCCAGCAGACACGACAGGGCAGGCACCGGG. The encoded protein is CASRHDRAGTG. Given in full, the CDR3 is CASRHDRAGTGQLYF.